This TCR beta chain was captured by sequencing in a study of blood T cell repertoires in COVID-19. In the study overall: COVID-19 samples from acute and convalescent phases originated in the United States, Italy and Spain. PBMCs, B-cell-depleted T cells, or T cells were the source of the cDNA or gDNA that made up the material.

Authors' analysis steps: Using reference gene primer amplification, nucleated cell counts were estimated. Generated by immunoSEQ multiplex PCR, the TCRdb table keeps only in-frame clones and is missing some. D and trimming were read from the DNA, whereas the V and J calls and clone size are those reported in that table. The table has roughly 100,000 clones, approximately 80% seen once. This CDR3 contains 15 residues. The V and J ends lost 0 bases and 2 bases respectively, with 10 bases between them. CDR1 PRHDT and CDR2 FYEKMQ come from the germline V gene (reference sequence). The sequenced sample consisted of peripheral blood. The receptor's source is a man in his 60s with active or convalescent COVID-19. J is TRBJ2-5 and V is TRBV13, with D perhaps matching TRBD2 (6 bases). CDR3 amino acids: CASSLGLSGQETQYF. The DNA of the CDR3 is TGTGCCAGCAGCTTAGGCCTTAGCGGTCAAGAGACCCAGTACTTC. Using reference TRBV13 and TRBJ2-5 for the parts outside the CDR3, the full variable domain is AAGVIQSPRHLIKEKRETATLKCYPIPRHDTVYWYQQGPGQDPQFLISFYEKMQSDKGSIPDRFSAQQFSDYHSELNMSSLELGDSALYFCASSLGLSGQETQYFGPGTRLLVL.